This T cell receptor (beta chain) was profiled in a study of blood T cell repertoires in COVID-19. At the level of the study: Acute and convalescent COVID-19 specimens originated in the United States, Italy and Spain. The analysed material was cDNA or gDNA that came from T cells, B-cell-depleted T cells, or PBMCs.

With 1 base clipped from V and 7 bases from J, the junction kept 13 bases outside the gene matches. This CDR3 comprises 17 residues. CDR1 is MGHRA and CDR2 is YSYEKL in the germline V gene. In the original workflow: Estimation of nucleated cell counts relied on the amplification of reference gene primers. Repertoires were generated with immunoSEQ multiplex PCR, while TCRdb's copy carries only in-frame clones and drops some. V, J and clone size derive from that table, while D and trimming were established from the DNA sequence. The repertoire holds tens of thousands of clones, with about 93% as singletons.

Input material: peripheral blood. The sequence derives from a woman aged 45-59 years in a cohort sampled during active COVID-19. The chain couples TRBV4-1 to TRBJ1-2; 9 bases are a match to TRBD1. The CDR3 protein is CASSQVPSRDRVGGYTF. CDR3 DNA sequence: TGCGCCAGCAGCCAAGTCCCGTCCCGGGACAGGGTGGGTGGCTACACCTTC.